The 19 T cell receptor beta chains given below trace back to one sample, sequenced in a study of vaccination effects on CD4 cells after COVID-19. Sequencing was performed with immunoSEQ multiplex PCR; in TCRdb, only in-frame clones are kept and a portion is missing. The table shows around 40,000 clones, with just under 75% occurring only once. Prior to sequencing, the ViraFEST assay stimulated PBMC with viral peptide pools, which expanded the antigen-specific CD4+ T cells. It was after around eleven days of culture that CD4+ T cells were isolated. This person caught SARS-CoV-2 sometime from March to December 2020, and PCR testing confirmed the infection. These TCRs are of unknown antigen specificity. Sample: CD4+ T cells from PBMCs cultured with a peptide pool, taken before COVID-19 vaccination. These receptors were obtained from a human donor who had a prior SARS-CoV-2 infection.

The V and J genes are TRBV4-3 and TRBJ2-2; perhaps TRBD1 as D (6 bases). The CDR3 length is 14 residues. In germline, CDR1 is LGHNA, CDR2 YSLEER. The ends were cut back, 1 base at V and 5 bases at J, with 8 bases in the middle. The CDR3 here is CASSQGTGTGELFF. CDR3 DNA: TGCGCCAGCAGCCAAGGAACAGGGACCGGGGAGCTGTTTTTT.

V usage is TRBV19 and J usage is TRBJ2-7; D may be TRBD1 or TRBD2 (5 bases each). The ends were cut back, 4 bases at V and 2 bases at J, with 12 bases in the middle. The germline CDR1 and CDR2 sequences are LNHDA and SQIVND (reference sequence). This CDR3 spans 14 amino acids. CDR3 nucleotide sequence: TGTGCCAGTAGTACCTGGGACGGACCCTACGAGCAGTACTTC. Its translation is CASSTWDGPYEQYF.

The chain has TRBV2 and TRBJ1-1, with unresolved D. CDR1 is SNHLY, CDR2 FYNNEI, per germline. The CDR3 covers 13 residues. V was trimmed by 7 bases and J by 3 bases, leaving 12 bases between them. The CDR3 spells CASNRGEHTEAFF. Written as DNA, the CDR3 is TGTGCCAGCAATAGAGGCGAACACACTGAAGCTTTCTTT.

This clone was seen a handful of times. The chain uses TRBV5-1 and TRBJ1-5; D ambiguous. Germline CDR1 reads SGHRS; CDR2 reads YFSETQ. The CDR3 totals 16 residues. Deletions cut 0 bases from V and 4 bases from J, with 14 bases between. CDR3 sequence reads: CASSLGDEGRNQPQHF. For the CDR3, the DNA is TGCGCCAGCAGCTTGGGGGATGAGGGTCGGAATCAGCCCCAGCATTTT.

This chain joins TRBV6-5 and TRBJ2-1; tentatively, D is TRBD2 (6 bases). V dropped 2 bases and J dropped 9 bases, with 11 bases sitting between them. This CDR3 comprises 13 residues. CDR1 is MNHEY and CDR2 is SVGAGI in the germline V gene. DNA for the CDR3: TGTGCCAGCAGTTACCGGGAGATAGGTGAGCAGTTCTTC. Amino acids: CASSYREIGEQFF.

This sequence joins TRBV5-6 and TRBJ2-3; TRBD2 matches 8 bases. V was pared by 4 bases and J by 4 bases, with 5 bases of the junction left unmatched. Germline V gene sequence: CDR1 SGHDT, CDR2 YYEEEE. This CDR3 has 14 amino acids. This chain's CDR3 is CASSSSGGSDTQYF. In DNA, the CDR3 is TGTGCCAGCAGCAGCAGCGGGGGATCAGATACGCAGTATTTT. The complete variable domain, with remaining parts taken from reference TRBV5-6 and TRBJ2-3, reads DAGVTQSPTHLIKTRGQQVTLRCSPKSGHDTVSWYQQALGQGPQFIFQYYEEEERQRGNFPDRFSGHQFPNYSSELNVNALLLGDSALYLCASSSSGGSDTQYFGPGTRLTVL.

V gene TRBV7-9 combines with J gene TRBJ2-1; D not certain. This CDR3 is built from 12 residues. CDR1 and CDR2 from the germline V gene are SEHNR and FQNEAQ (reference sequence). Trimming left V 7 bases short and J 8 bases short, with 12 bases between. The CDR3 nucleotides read TGTGCCAGCAACAGCCCCCCGGATGAGCAGTTCTTC. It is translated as CASNSPPDEQFF.

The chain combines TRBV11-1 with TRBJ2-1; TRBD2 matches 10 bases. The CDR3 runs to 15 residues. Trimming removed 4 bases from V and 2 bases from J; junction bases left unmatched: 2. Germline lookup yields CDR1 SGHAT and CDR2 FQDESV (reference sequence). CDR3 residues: CASSSSGRTYNEQFF. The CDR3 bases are TGTGCCAGCAGCTCTAGCGGGAGAACCTACAATGAGCAGTTCTTC.

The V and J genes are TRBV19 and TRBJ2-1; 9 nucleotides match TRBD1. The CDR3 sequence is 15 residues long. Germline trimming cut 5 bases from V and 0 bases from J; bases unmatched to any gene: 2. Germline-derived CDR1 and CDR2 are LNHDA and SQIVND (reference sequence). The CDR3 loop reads CASSADRGSYNEQFF. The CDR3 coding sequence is TGTGCCAGTAGTGCGGACAGGGGCTCCTACAATGAGCAGTTCTTC.

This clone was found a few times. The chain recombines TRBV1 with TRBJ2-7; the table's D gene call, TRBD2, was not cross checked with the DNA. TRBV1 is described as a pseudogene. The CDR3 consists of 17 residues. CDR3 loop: CTSSDTEEGGSLYEQYF. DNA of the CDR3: TGCACCAGCAGCGACACCGAAGAAGGAGGATCCCTTTACGAGCAGTACTTC.

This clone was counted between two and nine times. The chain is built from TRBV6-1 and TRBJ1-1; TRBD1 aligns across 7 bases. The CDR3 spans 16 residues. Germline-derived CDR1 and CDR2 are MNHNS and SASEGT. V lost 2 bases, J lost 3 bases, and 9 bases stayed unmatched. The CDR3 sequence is CASSERGHRRDTEAFF. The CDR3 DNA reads TGTGCCAGCAGTGAAAGGGGGCACAGAAGGGACACTGAAGCTTTCTTT.

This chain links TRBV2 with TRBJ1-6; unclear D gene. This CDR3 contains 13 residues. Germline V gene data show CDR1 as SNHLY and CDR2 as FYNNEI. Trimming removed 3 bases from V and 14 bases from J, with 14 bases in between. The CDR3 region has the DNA TGTGCCAGCAGTGATGACTGGGAAGGATCCCTCCACTTT. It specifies CASSDDWEGSLHF.

CDR3 nucleotides: TGTGCCAGCAGTCCGGACAGGGGTGGCTATGGCTACACCTTC. This translates into CASSPDRGGYGYTF. This chain joins TRBV6-5 and TRBJ1-2; 9 positions match TRBD1. CDR3 length equals 14 residues. V lost 5 bases to trimming and J lost 4 bases; unmatched junction nucleotides: 5. Per germline, CDR1 MNHEY and CDR2 SVGAGI.

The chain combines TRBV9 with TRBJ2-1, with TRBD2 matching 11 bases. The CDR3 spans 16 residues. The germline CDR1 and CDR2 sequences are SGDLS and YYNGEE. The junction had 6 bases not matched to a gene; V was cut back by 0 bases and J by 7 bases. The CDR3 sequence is CASSVVSSGRTNEQFF. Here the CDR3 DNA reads TGTGCCAGCAGCGTAGTATCTAGCGGGAGGACAAATGAGCAGTTCTTC.

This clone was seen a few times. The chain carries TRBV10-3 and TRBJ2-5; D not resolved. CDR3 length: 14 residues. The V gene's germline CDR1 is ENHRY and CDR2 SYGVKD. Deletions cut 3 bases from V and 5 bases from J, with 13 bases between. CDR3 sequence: CAISDPAIRETQYF. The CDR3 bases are TGTGCCATCAGTGACCCGGCTATTAGGGAGACCCAGTACTTC.

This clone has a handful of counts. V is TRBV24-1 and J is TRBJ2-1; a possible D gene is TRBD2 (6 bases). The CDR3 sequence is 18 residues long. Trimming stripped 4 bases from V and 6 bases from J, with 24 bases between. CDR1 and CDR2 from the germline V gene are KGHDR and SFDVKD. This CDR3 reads CATSDSHRGSHRSNEQFF. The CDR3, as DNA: TGTGCCACCAGTGACTCACACCGGGGGAGCCATAGGAGCAATGAGCAGTTCTTC.

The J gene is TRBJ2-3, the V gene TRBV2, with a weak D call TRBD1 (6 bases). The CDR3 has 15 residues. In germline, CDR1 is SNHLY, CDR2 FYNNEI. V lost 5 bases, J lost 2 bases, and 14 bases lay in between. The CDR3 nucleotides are TGTGCCAGCAGTCCCGGGACATATCACACAGATACGCAGTATTTT. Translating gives CASSPGTYHTDTQYF.

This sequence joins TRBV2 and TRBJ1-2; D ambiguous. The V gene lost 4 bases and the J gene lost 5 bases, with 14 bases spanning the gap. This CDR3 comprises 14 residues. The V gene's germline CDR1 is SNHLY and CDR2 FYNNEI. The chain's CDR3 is CASSGTVGIYGYTF. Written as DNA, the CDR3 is TGTGCCAGCAGTGGTACAGTGGGGATTTATGGCTACACCTTC.

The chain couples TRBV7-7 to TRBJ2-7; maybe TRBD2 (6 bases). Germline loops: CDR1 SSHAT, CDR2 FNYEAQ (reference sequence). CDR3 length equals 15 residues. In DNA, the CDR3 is TGTGCTAGCGGCCTACCCCTAATTCATCCCTACGAGCAGTACTTC. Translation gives CASGLPLIHPYEQYF.